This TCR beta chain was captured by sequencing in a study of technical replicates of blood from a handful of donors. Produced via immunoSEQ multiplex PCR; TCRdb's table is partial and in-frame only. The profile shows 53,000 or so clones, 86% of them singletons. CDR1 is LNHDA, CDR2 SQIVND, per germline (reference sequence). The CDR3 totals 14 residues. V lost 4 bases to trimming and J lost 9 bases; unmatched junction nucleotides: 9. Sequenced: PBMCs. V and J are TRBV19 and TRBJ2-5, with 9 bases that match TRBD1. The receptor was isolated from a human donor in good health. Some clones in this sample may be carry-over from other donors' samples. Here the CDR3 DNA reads TGTGCCAGTAGTACGAGACAGGGGGTGATGGCCCAGTACTTC. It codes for CASSTRQGVMAQYF.